This TCR beta chain was profiled in a study of T cells in Graves' hyperthyroidism and ophthalmopathy. CDR1 is SGHRS, CDR2 YFSETQ, per germline. After removal of 0 bases from V and 4 bases from J, the junction contained 5 bases not matched to a gene. This CDR3 is 16 amino acids long. Amplified TCR beta CDR3 regions came from RNA transcripts. With the HTBI primer set, the TCR CDR3 went through a first round of RT-PCR. Each CDR3 protein gets one entry after TCRdb re-called the multiplex PCR reads with MiXCR. The data hold 550,000 to 600,000 distinct CDR3 sequences, with approximately 15% observed a single time.

The source of this sequence is a woman younger than 35 with Graves' hyperthyroidism. Sequencing used blood. The gene calls are TRBV5-1 and TRBJ2-2, with 8 bases fitting TRBD2. CDR3 region: CASSLELAVPTGELFF. The CDR3 coding sequence is TGCGCCAGCAGCTTGGAACTAGCGGTGCCCACCGGGGAGCTGTTTTTT.